This record looks at one T cell receptor beta chain sequence and its context. Its antigen is as yet unknown. Repertoires were generated with immunoSEQ multiplex PCR, while TCRdb's copy carries only in-frame clones and drops some. The sample has approximately 150,000 clones; about 88% are singletons. The data were taken from a study of cytomegalovirus exposure and HLA in healthy donors. Study-wide findings and caveats: The classifier reportedly diagnosed cytomegalovirus status with high sensitivity and specificity. Rarity held for most TCR sequences, but there were some public TCRs that occurred in many donors.

Germline-derived CDR1 and CDR2 are SEHNR and FQNEAQ (reference sequence). The J segment lost 5 bases and the V segment lost 4 bases, leaving 4 bases of the junction unmatched. This CDR3 has 13 amino acids. The donors were part of the validation cohort of 100 to 150 subjects. That cohort was separate from the first cohort, which comprised fewer than 800 subjects. The source material was PBMCs. The receptor's source is a woman aged 18-29 years in good health and CMV-seropositive. The chain is built from TRBV7-9 and TRBJ2-7; 8 nucleotides align to TRBD1. CDR3 bases: TGTGCCAGCAGCTCGACAGGGGAAAACGAGCAGTACTTC. Residues: CASSSTGENEQYF.